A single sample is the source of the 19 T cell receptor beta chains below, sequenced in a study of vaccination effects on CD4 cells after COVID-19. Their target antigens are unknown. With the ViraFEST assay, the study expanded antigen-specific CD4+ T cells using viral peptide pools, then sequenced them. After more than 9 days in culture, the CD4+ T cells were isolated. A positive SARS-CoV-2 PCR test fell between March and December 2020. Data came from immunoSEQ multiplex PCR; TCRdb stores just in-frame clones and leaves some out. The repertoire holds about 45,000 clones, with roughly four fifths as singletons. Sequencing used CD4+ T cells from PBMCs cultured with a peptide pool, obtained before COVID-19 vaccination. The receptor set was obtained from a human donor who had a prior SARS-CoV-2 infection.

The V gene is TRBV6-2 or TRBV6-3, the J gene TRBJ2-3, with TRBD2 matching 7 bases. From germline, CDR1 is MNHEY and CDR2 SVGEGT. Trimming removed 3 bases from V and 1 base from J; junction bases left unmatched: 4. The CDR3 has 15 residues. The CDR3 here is CASSYNLAGTDTQYF. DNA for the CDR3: TGTGCCAGCAGTTATAATCTAGCGGGCACAGATACGCAGTATTTT.

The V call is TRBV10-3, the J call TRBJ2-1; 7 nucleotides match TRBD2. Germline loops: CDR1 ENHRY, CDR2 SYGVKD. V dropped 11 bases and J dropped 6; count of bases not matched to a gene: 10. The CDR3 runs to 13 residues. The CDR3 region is CASGWEGLNEQFF. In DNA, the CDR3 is TGTGCCTCGGGTTGGGAGGGCCTCAATGAGCAGTTCTTC.

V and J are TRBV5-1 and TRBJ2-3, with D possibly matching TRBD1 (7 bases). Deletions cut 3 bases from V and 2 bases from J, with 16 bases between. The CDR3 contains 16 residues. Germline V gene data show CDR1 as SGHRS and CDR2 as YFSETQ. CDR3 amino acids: CASSSGGGGNTDTQYF. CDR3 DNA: TGCGCCAGCAGCTCAGGGGGTGGGGGGAACACAGATACGCAGTATTTT.

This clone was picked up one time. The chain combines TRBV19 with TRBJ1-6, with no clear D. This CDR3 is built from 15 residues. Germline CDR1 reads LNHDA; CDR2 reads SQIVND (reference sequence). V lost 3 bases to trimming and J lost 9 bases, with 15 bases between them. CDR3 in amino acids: CASSMIEGFGSPLHF. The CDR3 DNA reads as TGTGCCAGTAGTATGATCGAGGGTTTTGGTTCACCCCTCCACTTT.

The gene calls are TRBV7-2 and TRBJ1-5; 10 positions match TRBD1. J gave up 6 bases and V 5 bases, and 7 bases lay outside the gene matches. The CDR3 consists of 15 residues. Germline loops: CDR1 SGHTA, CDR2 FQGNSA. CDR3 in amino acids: CASSPRTGGGQPQHF. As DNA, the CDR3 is TGTGCCAGCAGCCCCCGGACAGGGGGAGGTCAGCCCCAGCATTTT.

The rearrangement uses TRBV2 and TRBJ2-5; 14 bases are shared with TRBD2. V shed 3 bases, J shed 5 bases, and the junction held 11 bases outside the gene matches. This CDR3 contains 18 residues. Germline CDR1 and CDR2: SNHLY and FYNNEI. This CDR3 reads CASSDKKTSGGAGETQYF. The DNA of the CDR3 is TGTGCCAGCAGTGATAAAAAGACTAGCGGGGGGGCCGGGGAGACCCAGTACTTC.

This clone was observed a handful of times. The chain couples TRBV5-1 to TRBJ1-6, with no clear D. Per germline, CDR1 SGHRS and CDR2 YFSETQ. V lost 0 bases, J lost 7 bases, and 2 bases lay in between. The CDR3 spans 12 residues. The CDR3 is CASSLENSPLHF. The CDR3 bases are TGCGCCAGCAGCTTGGAGAATTCACCCCTCCACTTT.

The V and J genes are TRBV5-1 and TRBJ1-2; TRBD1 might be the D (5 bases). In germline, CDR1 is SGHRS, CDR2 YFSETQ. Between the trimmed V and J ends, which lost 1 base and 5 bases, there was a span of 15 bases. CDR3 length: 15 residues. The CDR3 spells CASSLIPRGAYGYTF. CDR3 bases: TGCGCCAGCAGCTTGATACCCCGGGGCGCATATGGCTACACCTTC.

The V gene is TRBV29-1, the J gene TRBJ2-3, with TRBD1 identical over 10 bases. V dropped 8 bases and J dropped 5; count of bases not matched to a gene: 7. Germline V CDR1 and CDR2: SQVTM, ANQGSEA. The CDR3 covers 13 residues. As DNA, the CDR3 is TGCAGCACCGACCGGGACAGGGGAGATACGCAGTATTTT. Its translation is CSTDRDRGDTQYF.

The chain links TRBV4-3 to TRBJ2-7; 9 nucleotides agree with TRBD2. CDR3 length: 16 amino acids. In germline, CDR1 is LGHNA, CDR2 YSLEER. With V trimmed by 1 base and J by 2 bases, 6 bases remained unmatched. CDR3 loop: CASSQGALAGTYEQYF. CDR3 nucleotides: TGCGCCAGCAGCCAAGGAGCTCTAGCGGGAACCTACGAGCAGTACTTC.

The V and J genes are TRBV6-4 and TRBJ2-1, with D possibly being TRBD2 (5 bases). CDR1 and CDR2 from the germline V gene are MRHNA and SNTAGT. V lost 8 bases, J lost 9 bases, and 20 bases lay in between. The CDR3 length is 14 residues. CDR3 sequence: CASRREHSLGEQFF. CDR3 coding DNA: TGTGCCAGCCGTCGGGAACACTCCCTGGGTGAGCAGTTCTTC.

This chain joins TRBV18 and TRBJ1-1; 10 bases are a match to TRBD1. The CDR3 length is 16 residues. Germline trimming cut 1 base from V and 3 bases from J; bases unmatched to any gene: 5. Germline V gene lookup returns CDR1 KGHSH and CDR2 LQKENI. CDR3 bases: TGTGCCAGCTCACCACGACAGGGGGCGATTTACACTGAAGCTTTCTTT. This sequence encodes CASSPRQGAIYTEAFF. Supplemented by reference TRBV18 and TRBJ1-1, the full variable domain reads NAGVMQNPRHLVRRRGQEARLRCSPMKGHSHVYWYRQLPEEGLKFMVYLQKENIIDESGMPKERFSAEFPKEGPSILRIQQVVRGDSAAYFCASSPRQGAIYTEAFFGQGTRLTVV.

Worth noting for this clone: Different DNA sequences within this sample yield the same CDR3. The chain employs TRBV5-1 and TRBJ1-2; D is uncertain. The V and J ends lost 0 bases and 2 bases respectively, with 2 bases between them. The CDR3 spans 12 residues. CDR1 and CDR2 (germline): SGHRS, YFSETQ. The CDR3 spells CASSLGNYGYTF. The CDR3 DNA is TGCGCCAGCAGCTTGGGAAACTATGGCTACACCTTC.

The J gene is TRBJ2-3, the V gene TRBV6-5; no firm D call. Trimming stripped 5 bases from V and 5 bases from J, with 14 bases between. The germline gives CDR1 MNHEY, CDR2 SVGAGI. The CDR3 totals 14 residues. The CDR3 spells CASSIRAERDTQYF. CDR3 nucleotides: TGTGCCAGCAGTATAAGGGCAGAACGAGATACGCAGTATTTT.

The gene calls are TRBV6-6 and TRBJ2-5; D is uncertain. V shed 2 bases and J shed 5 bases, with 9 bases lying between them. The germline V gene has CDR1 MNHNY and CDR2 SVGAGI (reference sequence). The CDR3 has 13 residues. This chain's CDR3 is CASSYRPAETQYF. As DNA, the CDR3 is TGTGCCAGCAGTTACAGGCCCGCCGAGACCCAGTACTTC.

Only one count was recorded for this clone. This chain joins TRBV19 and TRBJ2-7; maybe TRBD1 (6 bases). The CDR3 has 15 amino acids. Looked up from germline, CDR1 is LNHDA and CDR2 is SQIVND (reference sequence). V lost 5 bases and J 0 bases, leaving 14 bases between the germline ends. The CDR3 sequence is CASSETGQSSYEQYF. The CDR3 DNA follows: TGTGCCAGTAGTGAGACCGGACAGAGCTCCTACGAGCAGTACTTC. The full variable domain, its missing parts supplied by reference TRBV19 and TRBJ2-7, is DGGITQSPKYLFRKEGQNVTLSCEQNLNHDAMYWYRQDPGQGLRLIYYSQIVNDFQKGDIAEGYSVSREKKESFPLTVTSAQKNPTAFYLCASSETGQSSYEQYFGPGTRLTVT.

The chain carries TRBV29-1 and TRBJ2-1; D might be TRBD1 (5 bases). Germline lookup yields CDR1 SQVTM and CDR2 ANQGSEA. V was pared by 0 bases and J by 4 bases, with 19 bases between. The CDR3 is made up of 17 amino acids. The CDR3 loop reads CSVEDFYGPREYNEQFF. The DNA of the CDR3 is TGCAGCGTTGAAGATTTTTACGGGCCCAGGGAATACAATGAGCAGTTCTTC.

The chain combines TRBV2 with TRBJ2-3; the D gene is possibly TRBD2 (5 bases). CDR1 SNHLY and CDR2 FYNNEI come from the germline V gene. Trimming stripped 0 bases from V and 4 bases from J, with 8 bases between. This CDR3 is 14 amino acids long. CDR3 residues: CASSEALRADTQYF. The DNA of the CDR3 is TGTGCCAGCAGTGAAGCGCTGCGGGCAGATACGCAGTATTTT. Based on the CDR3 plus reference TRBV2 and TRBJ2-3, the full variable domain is EPEVTQTPSHQVTQMGQEVILRCVPISNHLYFYWYRQILGQKVEFLVSFYNNEISEKSEIFDDQFSVERPDGSNFTLKIRSTKLEDSAMYFCASSEALRADTQYFGPGTRLTVL.

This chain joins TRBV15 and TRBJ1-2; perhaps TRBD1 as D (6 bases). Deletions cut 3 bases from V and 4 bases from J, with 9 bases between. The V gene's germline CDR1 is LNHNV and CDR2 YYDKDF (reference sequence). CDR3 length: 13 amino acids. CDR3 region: CATSRDSGYGYTF. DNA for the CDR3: TGTGCCACCAGCAGGGACAGCGGCTATGGCTACACCTTC.